Sequencing of this T cell receptor (beta chain) was carried out in a study of blood T cells in healthy people across ages (dated by TCRdb to 2015 to 2017). Turning to the overall study: Template switching captured roughly one uniquely barcoded TCR beta cDNA molecule per two T cells in model experiments. The study measured age-related changes in TCR beta repertoire diversity using deep sequencing normalized with unique cDNA molecular identifiers. Four age groups were formed from the donors: young (average about 16 years), middle-aged (around 39), aged (roughly 59) and long-lived (82). To avoid experimental bias, donors of different ages were distributed randomly across sequencing lanes. Using the same blood draw, the study looked at two additional independent replicas of 1 million unique cDNA reads for two donors, one aged 18 to 30 and the other aged 80 or older. Findings and caveats that apply to the study as a whole: The long-lived group showed more naive CD4+ T cells, fewer expanded clones and increased TCR diversity than the aged group, suggesting age selection. Since profiling was done on bulk unsorted PBMCs, naive and antigen-experienced compartments could not be conclusively compared. The percentage of naive T cells measured by flow cytometry correlated strongly with observed TCR beta diversity. The CMV infection status of donors was not known, potentially confounding age-related changes in expanded clonotypes. Observed TCR beta diversity per million T cells fell roughly linearly with age, and a significant reduction was already apparent by age around 40. Estimates of total diversity from one million sequenced T cells were regarded as lower bounds and underestimates.

The germline V gene sets CDR1 to SGHTA and CDR2 to FQGNSA. Measured from the cysteine to the phenylalanine, the CDR3 is 15 residues long. CDR3 DNA only is kept here, 45 bases in frame from base 1. Clipping removes 0 bases from V and 6 bases from J, with 4 as the unmatched junction base count. Preparation of the library involved 5' RACE. Reads for this sample came from an Illumina HiSeq 2500. A second 7 to 11 cycle PCR used a sample-barcoded 5' primer and a J-beta primer mix. Each TCR beta cDNA molecule received a unique molecular identifier from a template-switch 5' adaptor carrying 12 random nucleotides. Each sample yielded at least 2.5 million CDR3-containing paired-end reads. The Mint cDNA synthesis kit, primed by a TRBC-specific oligonucleotide, was used to synthesize first-strand cDNA from all RNA. Following uracil-DNA glycosylase treatment, all cDNA underwent a first 18-cycle PCR with the universal primers M1SS and BC2_uni_R. For the original study's pipeline: For normalization, 1 million high-quality reads were randomly selected from each sample, with every read carrying a distinct molecular identifier. Reads with shared molecular identifiers were discarded instead of being binned into consensus sequences. MiTCR, with a Q25 quality threshold and the strictest error-elimination algorithm, was used for CDR3 identification, clonotype clustering and error correction. A nonparametric unseen species model with Euler transformation was used to estimate a lower bound on total TCR beta diversity. TCRdb trimmed the raw reads at Q25, called clones with MiXCR and kept productive beta chains. Entries are consolidated by CDR3 protein sequence, retaining the most common genes and DNA. TCRdb's processing, not the authors' own work, is the source of the V and J calls. Here the sample has under 1,000,000 distinct CDR3 sequences; around 45% occur a single time. The ten largest clones capture roughly 18% of the sample.

As for this clonotype: There is no known antigen for this receptor. No much larger clone exists at a distance of one base, and base qualities are not known.

The 39 donors, aged about 6 to 95 years, were systemically healthy Caucasian individuals from Russia. Each donor gave about 9.8 milliliters of peripheral blood, drawn into EDTA-treated Vacutainer tubes. Ficoll-Paque density-gradient centrifugation was used to isolate PBMCs, with at least 7 million obtained per sample. Trizol reagent was used to extract total RNA from the PBMCs, yielding at least 5.5 micrograms per sample. For every donor, an aliquot of PBMCs went through flow cytometry to measure the percentages of naive CD45RAhigh/CD27high T cells. The sequence came from a man at least 80 years old in good health. The sample comprised blood. The chain is made from TRBV7-2 and TRBJ2-1; 8 bases in between match TRBD2. CDR3 reads: CASSLAPGGPNEQFF. The DNA reads as follows: TGTGCCAGCAGCTTAGCGCCGGGAGGGCCCAATGAGCAGTTCTTC.